A selection of T cell receptor beta chains follows, all from one sample in a study of cytomegalovirus exposure and HLA in healthy donors. Profiled with immunoSEQ multiplex PCR; TCRdb holds only in-frame clones, not every one. This table has approximately 110,000 clones, 65% to 85% appearing once. The sample consisted of PBMCs. The receptor source for this set is a man between 18 and 29 years old in good health and CMV-seronegative. The CDR3 runs from the conserved cysteine through the conserved F or W. D genes are given only for firm matches. Not all rows give a size; the values are once, few, many and, for expanded clones, a class.

v_gene	abundance	d_gene	j_gene	CDR3aa	CDR3nt
TRBV11-2	.	TRBD1	TRBJ1-1	CASSLYRGTGNTEAFF	TGTGCCAGCAGCTTATATCGGGGGACAGGGAACACTGAAGCTTTCTTT
TRBV15	.	TRBD1	TRBJ1-6	CATSRELGTGNSPLHF	TGTGCCACCAGCAGAGAATTGGGGACAGGGAATTCACCCCTCCACTTT
TRBV5-1	.	.	TRBJ2-1	CASSPYGGTIDNEQFF	TGCGCCAGCAGCCCCTATGGCGGGACCATCGACAATGAGCAGTTCTTC
TRBV27	.	TRBD1	TRBJ1-1	CASSPQSTAYRGDTEAFF	TGTGCCAGCAGTCCTCAGAGCACGGCCTACAGGGGTGACACTGAAGCTTTCTTT
TRBV28	.	TRBD2	TRBJ2-1	CASSLLRGGNEQFF	TGTGCCAGCAGTTTATTGCGCGGGGGGAATGAGCAGTTCTTC
TRBV9	.	.	TRBJ2-2	CASSVVWWELVHRGAVF	TGTGCCAGCAGCGTAGTATGGTGGGAGTTGGTACACCGGGGAGCTGTTTTT
TRBV28	.	TRBD1	TRBJ1-5	CASRLGTGDQPQHF	TGTGCCAGCAGGTTAGGGACAGGAGATCAGCCCCAGCATTTT
TRBV19	.	TRBD1	TRBJ2-5	CASSIGQGRETQYF	TGTGCCAGTAGTATCGGACAGGGGAGGGAGACCCAGTACTTC
TRBV7-9	.	TRBD1	TRBJ2-5	CASSPDRGPETQYF	TGTGCCAGCAGCCCGGACAGGGGGCCAGAGACCCAGTACTTC
TRBV15	once	.	TRBJ1-3	CATALGVDSGNTIYF	TGTGCCACAGCGCTCGGGGTCGACTCTGGAAACACCATATATTTT
TRBV29-1	.	TRBD2	TRBJ2-5	CSVGTSSRETQYF	TGCAGCGTTGGGACTAGTTCTAGGGAGACCCAGTACTTC
TRBV27	.	.	TRBJ1-2	CASSPWGVDGYTF	TGTGCCAGCAGTCCCTGGGGGGTCGACGGCTACACCTTC
TRBV6-5	.	.	TRBJ1-1	CASSPTGVEAFF	TGTGCCAGCAGTCCGACCGGGGTAGAAGCTTTCTTT
TRBV7-7	.	TRBD2	TRBJ2-3	CASSPSGFSTDTQYF	TGTGCTAGCAGCCCTAGCGGATTTAGCACAGATACGCAGTATTTT
TRBV6-6	.	.	TRBJ2-1	CASSGSAYNEQFF	TGTGCCAGCAGTGGCAGCGCCTACAATGAGCAGTTCTTC
TRBV7-8	.	TRBD2	TRBJ2-3	CASSDTSGRASGTDTQYF	TGTGCCAGCAGCGATACTAGCGGGAGGGCCAGCGGGACAGATACGCAGTATTTT